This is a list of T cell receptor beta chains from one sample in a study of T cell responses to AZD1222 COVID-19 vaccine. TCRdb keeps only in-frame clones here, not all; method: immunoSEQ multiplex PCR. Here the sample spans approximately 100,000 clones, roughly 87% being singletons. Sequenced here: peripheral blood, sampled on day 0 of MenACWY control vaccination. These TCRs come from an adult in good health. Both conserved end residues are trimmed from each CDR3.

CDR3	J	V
ASSRGLHQGYT	TRBJ1-2	TRBV12-3/TRBV12-4
ASSLAGSHPNYGYT	TRBJ1-2	TRBV27
ATSRDLGYEQY	TRBJ2-7	TRBV15
AWRGTGVGKLF	TRBJ1-4	TRBV30
ASSPNPGAF	TRBJ1-1	TRBV18
ASSLGLAGPYEQY	TRBJ2-7	TRBV7-3
ASSQSGQGAGKLF	TRBJ1-4	TRBV4-1
ASSFIFADQQY	TRBJ2-7	TRBV7-2
ASSIETEQY	TRBJ2-7	TRBV19
ASVPQAQAAGYT	TRBJ1-2	TRBV5-8